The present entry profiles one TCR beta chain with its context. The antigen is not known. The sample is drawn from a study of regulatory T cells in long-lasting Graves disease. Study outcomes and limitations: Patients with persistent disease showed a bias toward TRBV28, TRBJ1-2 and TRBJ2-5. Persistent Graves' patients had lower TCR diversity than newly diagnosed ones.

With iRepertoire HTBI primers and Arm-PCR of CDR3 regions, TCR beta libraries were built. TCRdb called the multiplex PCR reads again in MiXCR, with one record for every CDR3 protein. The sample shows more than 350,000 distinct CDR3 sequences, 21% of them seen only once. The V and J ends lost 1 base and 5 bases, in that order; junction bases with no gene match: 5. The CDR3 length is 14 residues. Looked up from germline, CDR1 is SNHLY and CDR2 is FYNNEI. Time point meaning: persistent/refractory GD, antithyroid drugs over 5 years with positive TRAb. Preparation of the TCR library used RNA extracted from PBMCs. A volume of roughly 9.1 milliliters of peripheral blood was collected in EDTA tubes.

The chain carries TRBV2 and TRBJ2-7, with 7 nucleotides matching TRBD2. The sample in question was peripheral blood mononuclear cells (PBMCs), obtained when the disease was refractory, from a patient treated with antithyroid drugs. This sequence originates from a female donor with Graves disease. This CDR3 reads CASSEEGGSDEQYF. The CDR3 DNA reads TGTGCCAGCAGTGAAGAGGGAGGGTCCGACGAGCAGTACTTC.